Here is one T cell receptor beta chain with its context. Assay used: immunoSEQ multiplex PCR; TCRdb lists only in-frame clones, some missing. Of about half a million clones listed, 80% to 90% are singletons. Treatment meaning: some 20 received Ad26.COV2.S at low or high dose, single or two shots; about 5 received placebo; per-sample allocation not given. The investigators took samples on day 63 after the first vaccine or placebo injection. This entry belongs to a study of Ad26.COV2.S vaccination and SARS-CoV-2 variants. Turning to the study itself: Dosing was one shot or two shots 56 days apart.

Germline loops: CDR1 SGHAT, CDR2 FQDESV (reference sequence). The CDR3 has 15 amino acids. V was cut by 5 bases and J by 0 bases, with 13 bases left in between. The chain links TRBV11-1 to TRBJ1-1; D unclear. The sample in question was peripheral blood, obtained in a trial of Ad26.COV2.S vaccine versus placebo. The origin of this receptor is a person between 18 and 60 years old who received the Ad26.COV2.S COVID-19 vaccine or a placebo. The DNA of the CDR3 is TGTGCCAGCAGCCCACGAAGGATGCTGAACACTGAAGCTTTCTTT. It specifies CASSPRRMLNTEAFF.